Shown below are 19 T cell receptor beta chains from a single sample sequenced in a study of shared clonotypes between healthy human individuals. Sequenced by immunoSEQ multiplex PCR; TCRdb stores in-frame clones only, minus some. The sample lists approximately 470,000 clones; more than 65% were seen once. The sample consisted of PBMCs. Source of these receptors: a woman between 35 and 50 years old in good health. Some clones in this sample may be carry-over from other donors' samples.

This chain links TRBV11-3 with TRBJ2-1; TRBD2 is a possible D gene (6 bases). V was clipped by 2 bases and J by 3 bases, with 14 bases between them. From germline, CDR1 is SGHNT and CDR2 YENEEA. The CDR3 has 16 amino acids. The DNA for the CDR3 is TGTGCCAGCAGCTTACGCGTTAGCGGAAACTACAATGAGCAGTTCTTC. This gives the protein CASSLRVSGNYNEQFF.

This chain links TRBV20-1 with TRBJ2-1; possible D gene TRBD1, 5 bases. Trimming took 2 bases from V and 6 from J, leaving 5 bases between them. This CDR3 is built from 11 residues. Germline CDR1 is DFQATT and CDR2 is SNEGSKA (reference sequence). CDR3 sequence reads: CSARRGNEQFF. In DNA, the CDR3 is TGCAGTGCTAGAAGGGGCAATGAGCAGTTCTTC.

With regard to this clone: This likely came from a read error, as a far larger clone is one base away. The rearrangement joins TRBV27 to TRBJ2-3; D remains unclear. V was trimmed by 6 bases and J by 2 bases, leaving 3 bases between them. Looked up from germline, CDR1 is MNHEY and CDR2 is SMNVEV (reference sequence). The CDR3 runs 11 residues. Written as DNA, the CDR3 is TGTGCCAGCAGCCTCACAGATACGCAGTATTTT. Protein product: CASSLTDTQYF.

The chain is built from TRBV6-1 and TRBJ2-7; TRBD2 agrees at 8 bases. The CDR3 has 15 residues. The V segment lost 4 bases and the J segment 5 bases; nucleotides outside the gene matches: 10. Germline CDR1 is MNHNS and CDR2 is SASEGT. The CDR3 reads CASSGGLAGYNEQYF. The CDR3 nucleotides read TGTGCCAGCAGTGGGGGTCTAGCGGGTTACAACGAGCAGTACTTC.

The chain employs TRBV27 and TRBJ1-5; D is possibly TRBD1 (6 bases). The CDR3 is 12 amino acids. CDR1 and CDR2 from the germline V gene are MNHEY and SMNVEV (reference sequence). Between the trimmed V and J ends, which lost 5 bases and 6 bases, there was a span of 8 bases. CDR3 protein: CASSTGFQPQHF. CDR3 in DNA: TGTGCCAGCAGTACAGGGTTTCAGCCCCAGCATTTT.

This clone was seen at least ten times. The chain couples TRBV5-8 to TRBJ1-1, with TRBD1 identical over 12 bases. Germline CDR1 reads SGHTS; CDR2 reads YDEGEE. V shed 0 bases, J shed 0 bases, and the junction held 3 bases outside the gene matches. The CDR3 spans 17 residues. DNA of the CDR3: TGTGCCAGCAGCTTGGGGGACAGGGGGCCGATGAACACTGAAGCTTTCTTT. It yields the protein CASSLGDRGPMNTEAFF.

In its sample, this clone was seen a few times. The chain combines TRBV28 with TRBJ1-4; 7 bases are a match to TRBD1. Germline CDR1 reads MDHEN; CDR2 reads SYDVKM. With 5 bases clipped from V and 4 bases from J, the junction kept 4 bases outside the gene matches. CDR3 length: 14 amino acids. The CDR3 reads CASSGGTVNEKLFF. CDR3 DNA sequence: TGTGCCAGCAGTGGAGGGACAGTTAATGAAAAACTGTTTTTT.

The chain carries TRBV19 and TRBJ2-5; 10 nucleotides align to TRBD2. The V and J ends lost 6 bases and 5 bases, in that order; junction bases with no gene match: 9. There are 15 residues in the CDR3. Germline V gene lookup returns CDR1 LNHDA and CDR2 SQIVND (reference sequence). CDR3 in amino acids: CASSPLSGRGETQYF. In nucleotides, the CDR3 is TGTGCCAGTAGCCCACTCAGCGGGAGGGGGGAGACCCAGTACTTC. Full variable domain (outside the CDR3, taken from reference TRBV19 and TRBJ2-5): DGGITQSPKYLFRKEGQNVTLSCEQNLNHDAMYWYRQDPGQGLRLIYYSQIVNDFQKGDIAEGYSVSREKKESFPLTVTSAQKNPTAFYLCASSPLSGRGETQYFGPGTRLLVL.

As concerns this clone: Other DNA sequences within the sample encode an identical CDR3. V is TRBV2 and J is TRBJ2-3; TRBD2 aligns across 7 bases. CDR1 is SNHLY, CDR2 FYNNEI, per germline. The length of the CDR3 is 12 residues. Trimming at V came to 6 bases and at J to 4 bases, leaving 1 base not matched to a gene. CDR3 in amino acids: CASRGGADTQYF. The CDR3 DNA is TGTGCCAGCAGGGGAGGGGCAGATACGCAGTATTTT. The full variable domain, its missing parts supplied by reference TRBV2 and TRBJ2-3, is EPEVTQTPSHQVTQMGQEVILRCVPISNHLYFYWYRQILGQKVEFLVSFYNNEISEKSEIFDDQFSVERPDGSNFTLKIRSTKLEDSAMYFCASRGGADTQYFGPGTRLTVL.

The chain combines TRBV10-2 with TRBJ2-1; 10 nucleotides align to TRBD2. The length of the CDR3 is 14 residues. V shed 6 bases, J shed 4 bases, and the junction held 3 bases outside the gene matches. The V gene's germline CDR1 is WSHSY and CDR2 SAAADI. The CDR3 loop reads CASRSGRGYNEQFF. DNA of the CDR3: TGCGCCAGCAGGAGCGGGAGGGGGTACAATGAGCAGTTCTTC.

The chain has TRBV18 and TRBJ2-3; possibly TRBD2 for D (5 bases). There are 14 residues in the CDR3. V was trimmed by 3 bases and J by 4 bases, leaving 11 bases between them. Germline CDR1 KGHSH, CDR2 LQKENI. The CDR3 DNA sequence: TGTGCCAGCTCACCGCGGAGGATCCCAGATACGCAGTATTTT. This sequence encodes CASSPRRIPDTQYF.

In DNA form, the CDR3 reads TGTGCCAGCAGCCCAGACAGGGTGAATACGCAGTATTTT. This encodes CASSPDRVNTQYF. The chain links TRBV7-6 to TRBJ2-3; 7 bases fit TRBD1. The CDR3 contains 13 residues. Per germline, CDR1 SGHVS and CDR2 FNYEAQ. The junction had 6 bases not matched to a gene; V was cut back by 5 bases and J by 7 bases.

This clone has at least ten counts. Other DNA sequences from this sample encode an identical CDR3 as well. The rearrangement uses TRBV9 and TRBJ2-5, with 11 bases identical to TRBD2. The CDR3 extends over 15 amino acids. Germline V gene data show CDR1 as SGDLS and CDR2 as YYNGEE. The V gene end was trimmed by 1 base and the J gene end by 5 bases; junction bases not matched to a gene: 4. Here the CDR3 DNA reads TGTGCCAGCAGCGTATCGGGGACTAGCGGTGAGACCCAGTACTTC. Translated, it gives CASSVSGTSGETQYF.

This clone is a singleton in its sample. J is TRBJ1-2 and V is TRBV28; D is perhaps TRBD1 (6 bases). The V gene lost 2 bases and the J gene lost 10 bases, with 17 bases spanning the gap. CDR1 is MDHEN and CDR2 is SYDVKM in the germline V gene. The CDR3 has 14 amino acids. The CDR3 sequence is CASSLILSGGLYTF. DNA for the CDR3: TGTGCCAGCAGTTTAATATTGTCGGGGGGCCTCTACACCTTC.

The sample holds many counts of this clone. Other nucleotide sequences from this sample produce the same CDR3. V is TRBV25-1 and J is TRBJ2-5, with 11 positions matching TRBD1. Judging by the DNA end, TRBJ2-7 fits better; the J call may be wrong. The germline V gene encodes CDR1 MGHDK and CDR2 SYGVNS. The CDR3 is made up of 14 amino acids. Here the CDR3 DNA reads TGTGCCAGCAGTCGGACAGGGGGCACATACGAGCAGTACTTC. It specifies CASSRTGGTYEQYF.

The V and J genes are TRBV5-1 and TRBJ2-5; 9 positions match TRBD2. J was trimmed by 4 bases and V by 6 bases; bases with no gene match: 10. Germline V gene sequence: CDR1 SGHRS, CDR2 YFSETQ. CDR3 length equals 15 residues. As DNA, the CDR3 is TGCGCCAGCACCTCCTTAGCGGGAGCAGGAGAGACCCAGTACTTC. Translated, it gives CASTSLAGAGETQYF.

This clone was detected only once. The chain is built from TRBV6-1 and TRBJ2-7; the D is unclear. Germline values: CDR1 MNHNS, CDR2 SASEGT. V was pared by 8 bases and J by 3 bases, with 8 bases between. This CDR3 region has 11 residues. This CDR3 is CASQGIYEQYF. DNA for the CDR3: TGTGCCAGCCAAGGGATCTACGAGCAGTACTTC.

This clone is a singleton in its sample. The rearrangement uses TRBV18 and TRBJ2-7, with D perhaps TRBD1 (8 bases). With 4 bases removed from V and 3 bases from J, the gap between germline ends came to 16 bases. The CDR3 length is 15 residues. Germline V gene lookup returns CDR1 KGHSH and CDR2 LQKENI. CDR3 bases: TGTGCCAGCTCACGTACAGGGGGGGTTCGCTACGAGCAGTACTTC. It yields the protein CASSRTGGVRYEQYF.

As regards this clone: Other nucleotide sequences in the sample specify the same CDR3. The chain joins TRBV28 to TRBJ1-4, with unresolved D. The CDR3 has 12 amino acids. V lost 3 bases and J lost 8, with 7 bases in between. The V gene's germline CDR1 is MDHEN and CDR2 SYDVKM. The DNA for the CDR3 is TGTGCCAGCAGTTTTTCGGGGGAAAAACTGTTTTTT. Residues: CASSFSGEKLFF.